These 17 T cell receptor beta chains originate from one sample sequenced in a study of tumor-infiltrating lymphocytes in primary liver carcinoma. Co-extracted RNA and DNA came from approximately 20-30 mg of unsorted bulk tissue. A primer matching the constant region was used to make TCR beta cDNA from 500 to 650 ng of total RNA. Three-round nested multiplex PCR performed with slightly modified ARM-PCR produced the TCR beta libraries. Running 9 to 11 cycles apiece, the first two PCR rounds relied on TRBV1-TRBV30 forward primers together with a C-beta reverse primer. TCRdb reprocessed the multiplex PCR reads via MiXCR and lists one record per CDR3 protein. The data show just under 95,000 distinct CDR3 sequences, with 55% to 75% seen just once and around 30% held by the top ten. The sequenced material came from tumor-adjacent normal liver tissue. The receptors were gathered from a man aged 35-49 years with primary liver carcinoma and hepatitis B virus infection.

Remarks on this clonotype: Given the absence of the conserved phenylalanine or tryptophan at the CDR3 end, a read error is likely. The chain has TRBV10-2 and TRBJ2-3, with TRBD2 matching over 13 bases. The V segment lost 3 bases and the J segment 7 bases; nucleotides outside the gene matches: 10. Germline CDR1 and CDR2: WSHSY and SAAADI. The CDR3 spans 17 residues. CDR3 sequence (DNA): TGCGCCAGCAGTGAATGGACTAGCGGGAGAGGGGCGAATACGCAGTATTTA. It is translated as CASSEWTSGRGANTQYL.

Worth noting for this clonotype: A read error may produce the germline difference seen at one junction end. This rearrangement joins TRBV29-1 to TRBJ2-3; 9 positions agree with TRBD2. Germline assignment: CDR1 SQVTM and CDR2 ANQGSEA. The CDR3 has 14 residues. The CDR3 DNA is TGTAGCGTTTCTCGGACTAGCGCCGACGGTACGCAGTATTTT. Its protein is CSVSRTSADGTQYF.

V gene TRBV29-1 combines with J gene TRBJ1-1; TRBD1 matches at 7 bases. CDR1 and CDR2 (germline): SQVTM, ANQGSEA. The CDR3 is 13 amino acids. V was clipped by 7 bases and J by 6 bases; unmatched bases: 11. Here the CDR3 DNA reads TGCAGCGCCCCTAGAACAGGGGCCGCTGAAGCTTTCTTT. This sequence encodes CSAPRTGAAEAFF.

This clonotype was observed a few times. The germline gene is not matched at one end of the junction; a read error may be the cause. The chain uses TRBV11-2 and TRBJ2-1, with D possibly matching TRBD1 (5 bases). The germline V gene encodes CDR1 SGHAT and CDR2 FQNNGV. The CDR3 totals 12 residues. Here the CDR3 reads CVSSLVGHEQFF. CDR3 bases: TGTGTCAGCAGCTTAGTAGGACATGAGCAGTTCTTT.

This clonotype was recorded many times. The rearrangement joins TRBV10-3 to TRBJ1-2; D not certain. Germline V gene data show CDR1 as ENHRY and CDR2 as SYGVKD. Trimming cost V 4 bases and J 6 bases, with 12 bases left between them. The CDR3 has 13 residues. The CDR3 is CAISGEAENGYTF. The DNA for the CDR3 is TGTGCCATCAGTGGAGAGGCCGAGAATGGCTACACCTTC.

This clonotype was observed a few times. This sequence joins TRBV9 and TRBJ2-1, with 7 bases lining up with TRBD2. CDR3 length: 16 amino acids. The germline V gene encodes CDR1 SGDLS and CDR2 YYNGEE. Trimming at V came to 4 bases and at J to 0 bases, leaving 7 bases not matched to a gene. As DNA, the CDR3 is TGTGCCAGCAGCCCCGCGGGCGGGGGCTCCTACAATGAGCAGTTCTTC. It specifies CASSPAGGGSYNEQFF.

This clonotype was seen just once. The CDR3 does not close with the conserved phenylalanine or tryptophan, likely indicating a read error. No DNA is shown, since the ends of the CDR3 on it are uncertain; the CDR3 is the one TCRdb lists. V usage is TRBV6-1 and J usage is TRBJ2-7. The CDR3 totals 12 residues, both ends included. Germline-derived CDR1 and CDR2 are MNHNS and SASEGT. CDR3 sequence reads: CASSEQTYEQYL.

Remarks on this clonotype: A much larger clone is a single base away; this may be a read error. CDR3 coding DNA: TGCGCCAGCAACATGACAGAGGGAGGCGAGCAGTACTTC. Its protein product is CASNMTEGGEQYF. V and J are TRBV5-1 and TRBJ2-7, with a tentative D call TRBD2 (6 bases). Trimming removed 6 bases at V and 6 bases at J, with 16 bases between. The CDR3 spans 13 residues. Per the germline V gene, CDR1 is SGHRS and CDR2 is YFSETQ.

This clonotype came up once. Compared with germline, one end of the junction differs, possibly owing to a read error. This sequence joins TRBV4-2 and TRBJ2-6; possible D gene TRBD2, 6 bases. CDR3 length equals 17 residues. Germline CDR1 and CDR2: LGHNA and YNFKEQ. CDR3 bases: TGTGCCAGCAGCCAAGAGGGTGGAGGGAACGGGGCCAGCGTCCTGGCTTTC. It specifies CASSQEGGGNGASVLAF.

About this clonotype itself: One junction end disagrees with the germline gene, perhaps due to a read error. CDR3 in amino acids: CASSLDSSGRGEQLF. The DNA of the CDR3 is TGTGCCAGCAGCTTAGATTCCAGCGGCAGGGGTGAGCAGTTATTC. The genes are TRBV11-2 and TRBJ2-1; possibly TRBD1 for D (6 bases). The CDR3 loop spans 15 amino acids. The germline V gene has CDR1 SGHAT and CDR2 FQNNGV.

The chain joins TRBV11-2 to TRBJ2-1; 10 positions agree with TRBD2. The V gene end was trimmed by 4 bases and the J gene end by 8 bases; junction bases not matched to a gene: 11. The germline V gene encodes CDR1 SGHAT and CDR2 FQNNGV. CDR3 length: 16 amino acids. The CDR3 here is CASSWASGSDDDEQFF. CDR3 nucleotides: TGTGCCAGCAGCTGGGCTAGCGGGAGTGACGACGATGAGCAGTTCTTC.

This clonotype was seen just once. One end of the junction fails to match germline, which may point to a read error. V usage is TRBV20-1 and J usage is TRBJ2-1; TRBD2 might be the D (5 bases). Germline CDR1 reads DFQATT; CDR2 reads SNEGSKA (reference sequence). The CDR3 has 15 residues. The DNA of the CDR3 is TGCATTGCTAGAGAGGGCTTTTTCTCCTACAATGAGCAGTTCTTC. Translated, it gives CIAREGFFSYNEQFF.

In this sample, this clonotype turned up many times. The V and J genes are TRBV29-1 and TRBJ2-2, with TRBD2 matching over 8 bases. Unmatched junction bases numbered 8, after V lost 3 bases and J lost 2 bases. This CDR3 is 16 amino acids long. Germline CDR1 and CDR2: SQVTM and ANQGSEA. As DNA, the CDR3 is TGCAGCGTTGAGTCCGGCCTAGCGGGTAACACCGGGGAGCTGTTTTTT. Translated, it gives CSVESGLAGNTGELFF.

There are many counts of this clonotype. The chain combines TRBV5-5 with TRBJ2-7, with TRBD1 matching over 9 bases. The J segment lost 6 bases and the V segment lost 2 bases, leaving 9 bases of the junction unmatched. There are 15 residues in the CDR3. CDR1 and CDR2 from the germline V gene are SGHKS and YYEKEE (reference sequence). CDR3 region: CASSFPSGTGTEQYF. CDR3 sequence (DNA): TGTGCCAGCAGCTTCCCGTCCGGGACAGGGACCGAGCAGTACTTC.

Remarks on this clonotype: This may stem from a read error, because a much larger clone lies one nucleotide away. CDR3 DNA: TGTGCCAGCAGCAACTACCGGGACGGGAATGAGACCCAGTACTTC. Translated: CASSNYRDGNETQYF. The rearrangement uses TRBV7-8 and TRBJ2-5; possibly TRBD1 or TRBD2 for D (5 bases each). This CDR3 is 15 amino acids long. CDR1 and CDR2 from the germline V gene are SGHVS and FQNEAQ. With 5 bases removed from V and 5 bases from J, the gap between germline ends came to 18 bases.

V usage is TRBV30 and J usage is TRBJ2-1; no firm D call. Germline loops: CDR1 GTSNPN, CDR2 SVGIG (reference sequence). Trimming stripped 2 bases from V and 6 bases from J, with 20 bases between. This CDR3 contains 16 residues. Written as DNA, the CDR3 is TGTGCCTGGAGTATGGATCCCCTTCCCGCCTGCAATGAGCAGTTCTTC. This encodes CAWSMDPLPACNEQFF.

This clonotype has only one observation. In nucleotides, the CDR3 is TGTGCCAGCAGACCTAGCAGGCTGAGCTCCTACGAGCAGTACTTC. It specifies CASRPSRLSSYEQYF. The V and J genes are TRBV12-3 or TRBV12-4 and TRBJ2-7, with D perhaps TRBD2 (5 bases). This CDR3 contains 15 residues. With 6 bases removed from V and 0 bases from J, the gap between germline ends came to 15 bases.